In its sample, the clone carrying this T cell receptor (beta chain) was seen once. In the original processing: Reference gene primer amplification in the assay estimated nucleated cell counts. Repertoires were generated with immunoSEQ multiplex PCR, while TCRdb's copy carries only in-frame clones and drops some. That table gives V, J and clone size, and the DNA gave D and trimming. Here the sample spans 210,000 or so clones, roughly nine tenths being singletons. This sample was taken from a study of blood T cell repertoires in COVID-19. The wider study: T cells, B-cell-depleted T cells, or PBMCs provided the cDNA or gDNA that served as material.

Allocation to cohorts depended on clinical history reported by the participants. In Cohort 3, a recovered donor had either two negative PCRs, clearance, or symptom resolution. Germline CDR1 is KGHSH and CDR2 is LQKENI. With 3 bases clipped from V and 8 bases from J, the junction kept 3 bases outside the gene matches. The CDR3 is made up of 13 amino acids. This clonotype originated in a man younger than 45 who had recovered from COVID-19. The V and J genes are TRBV18 and TRBJ1-4; the match to TRBD1 covers 7 bases. Sequencing was performed on PBMCs or T cells enriched from blood (not recorded which). CDR3 nucleotides: TGTGCCAGCTCACCGGACAGGCAGGAAAAACTGTTTTTT. It specifies CASSPDRQEKLFF. The variable domain in full, completed from reference TRBV18 and TRBJ1-4, reads NAGVMQNPRHLVRRRGQEARLRCSPMKGHSHVYWYRQLPEEGLKFMVYLQKENIIDESGMPKERFSAEFPKEGPSILRIQQVVRGDSAAYFCASSPDRQEKLFFGSGTQLSVL.